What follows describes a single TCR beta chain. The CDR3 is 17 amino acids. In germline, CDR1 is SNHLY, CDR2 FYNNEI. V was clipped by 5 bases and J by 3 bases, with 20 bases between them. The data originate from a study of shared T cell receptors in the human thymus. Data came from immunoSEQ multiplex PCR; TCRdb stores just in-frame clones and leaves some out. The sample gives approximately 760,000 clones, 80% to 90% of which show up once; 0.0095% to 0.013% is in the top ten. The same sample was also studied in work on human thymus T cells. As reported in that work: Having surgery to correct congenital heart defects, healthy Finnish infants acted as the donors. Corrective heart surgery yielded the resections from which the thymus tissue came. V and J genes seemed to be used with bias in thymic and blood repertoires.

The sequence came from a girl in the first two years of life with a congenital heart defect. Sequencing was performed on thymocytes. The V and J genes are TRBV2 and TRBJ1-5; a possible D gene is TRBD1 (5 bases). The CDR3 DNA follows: TGTGCCAGCAGTATCCGCCCTCTCGACAGCCTCAATCAGCCCCAGCATTTT. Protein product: CASSIRPLDSLNQPQHF.